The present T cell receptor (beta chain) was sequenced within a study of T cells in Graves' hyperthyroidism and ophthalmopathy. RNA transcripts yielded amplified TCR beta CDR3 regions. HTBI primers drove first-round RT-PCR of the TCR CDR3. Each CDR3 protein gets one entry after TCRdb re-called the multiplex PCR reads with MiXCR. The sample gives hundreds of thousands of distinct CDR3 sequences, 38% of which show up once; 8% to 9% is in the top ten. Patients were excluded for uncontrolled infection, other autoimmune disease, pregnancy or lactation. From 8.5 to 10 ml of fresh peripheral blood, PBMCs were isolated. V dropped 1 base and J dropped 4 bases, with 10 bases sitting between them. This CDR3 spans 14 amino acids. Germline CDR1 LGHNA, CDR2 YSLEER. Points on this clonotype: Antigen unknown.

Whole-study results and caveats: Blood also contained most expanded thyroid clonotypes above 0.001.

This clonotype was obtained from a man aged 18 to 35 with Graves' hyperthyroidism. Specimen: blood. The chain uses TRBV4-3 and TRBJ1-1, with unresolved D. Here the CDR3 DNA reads TGCGCCAGCAGCCAAGGCGAAAGTCTCACTGAAGCTTTCTTT. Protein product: CASSQGESLTEAFF.